This T cell receptor beta chain derives from a study of blood T cell repertoires in COVID-19. For the study at large: Specimens from acute and convalescent COVID-19 originated in the United States, Italy and Spain. Nucleic acid was either cDNA or gDNA, and it came from T cells, B-cell-depleted T cells, or PBMCs.

The CDR3 loop spans 15 amino acids. The germline V gene encodes CDR1 MNHEY and CDR2 SVGEGT. The V and J ends lost 2 bases and 6 bases, in that order; junction bases with no gene match: 7. Original data processing: Reference gene primers were amplified, and this amplification served to estimate nucleated cell counts. Generated by immunoSEQ multiplex PCR, the TCRdb table keeps only in-frame clones and is missing some. Clone size and V and J calls were adopted from that table, with D and trimming inferred from the DNA. The repertoire holds 200,000 to 250,000 clones, with around 84% as singletons. Sequencing was carried out using peripheral blood. The sequence was obtained from a man aged 30-40 years with active or convalescent COVID-19. The rearrangement joins TRBV6-2 or TRBV6-3 to TRBJ2-1; 7 bases match TRBD2. The CDR3 loop is CASSYGGTGGNEQFF. Here the CDR3 DNA reads TGTGCCAGCAGTTACGGCGGTACGGGGGGCAATGAGCAGTTCTTC.